The rows below give T cell receptor beta chains drawn from one sample of a study of blood T cell repertoires in COVID-19. This table comes from immunoSEQ multiplex PCR, and its TCRdb copy is limited to in-frame clones, with some not included. The sample gives approximately 200,000 clones, 86% of which show up once; around 8.6% is in the top ten. The sequenced sample consisted of PBMCs or T cells enriched from blood (not recorded which). These receptors all come from a woman aged 25 to 39 who had recovered from COVID-19. Both conserved end residues are part of each CDR3. The order of the fields is clone size, J gene, D gene, V gene, CDR3 DNA, CDR3 protein. The D gene is left open where the match is weak. For some rows the clone size is stated as once, few or many, or as a class when expanded; others skip it.

.,TRBJ2-7,.,TRBV13,TGTGCCAGCAGCGCGGGGACCTCCTACGAGCAGTACTTC,CASSAGTSYEQYF
.,TRBJ1-1,TRBD1,TRBV3-1/TRBV3-2,TGTGCCAGCAGCCGCGGGACAGATGAAGCTTTCTTT,CASSRGTDEAFF
.,TRBJ2-3,.,TRBV19,TGTGCCAGTAGTATCCAGCAGATAGGGAGGTGGACCCCCTCGGGAACAGATACGCAGTATTTT,CASSIQQIGRWTPSGTDTQYF
.,TRBJ1-3,.,TRBV7-8,TGTGCCAGCAGCTTAGCAGGAGGGGACACCATATATTTT,CASSLAGGDTIYF
.,TRBJ2-3,TRBD2,TRBV19,TGTGCCAGTACTAGCGGGAGTGGCGCAGATACGCAGTATTTT,CASTSGSGADTQYF
.,TRBJ1-5,.,TRBV19,TGTGCCAGTAGTGCCCGGTTGGCAGGACAGTATAGCAATCAGCCCCAGCATTTT,CASSARLAGQYSNQPQHF
.,TRBJ2-7,TRBD1,TRBV6-6,TGTGCCAGCAGTTACCCCGGGACAGGGGGCGGTTACGAGCAGTACTTC,CASSYPGTGGGYEQYF
.,TRBJ1-1,.,TRBV19,TGTGCCAGTAGTACAGGGAACACTGAAGCTTTCTTT,CASSTGNTEAFF
.,TRBJ2-7,TRBD1,TRBV5-1,TGCGCCAGCAGCTTAGGGACAGAAGCCCACGAGCAGTACTTC,CASSLGTEAHEQYF
.,TRBJ2-5,.,TRBV3-1/TRBV3-2,TGTGCCAGCAGCCCACCCGCGGGGGAGACCCAGTACTTC,CASSPPAGETQYF
.,TRBJ2-1,TRBD1,TRBV5-1,TGCGCCAGCAGCTTACAACAGGGGAACAATGAGCAGTTCTTC,CASSLQQGNNEQFF
.,TRBJ1-6,.,TRBV28,TGTGCCAGCAGTGGGCTGGGGGGTGGTAATTCACCCCTCCACTTT,CASSGLGGGNSPLHF
.,TRBJ1-2,.,TRBV2,TGTGCCAGCACCCTCACGCAGGGCCATGGCTACACCTTC,CASTLTQGHGYTF
once,TRBJ1-2,TRBD1,TRBV5-6,TGTGCCAGCAGCTTTGGACAGGCTAACTATGGCTACACCTTC,CASSFGQANYGYTF
few,TRBJ2-2,.,TRBV7-2,TGTGCCAGCAGCTTAGAAGGGGGAACCGGGGAGCTGTTTTTT,CASSLEGGTGELFF
.,TRBJ1-2,TRBD1,TRBV7-9,TGTGCCAGCAGCTCTGGACAGGGAGGTGGCTACACCTTC,CASSSGQGGGYTF
.,TRBJ2-7,.,TRBV14,TGTGCCAGCAGCCAAGATTCCCAGGGTGCCTACGAGCAGTACTTC,CASSQDSQGAYEQYF
.,TRBJ1-1,.,TRBV18,TGTGCCAGCTCACCAGTTTTGAGAACAGGGAACACTGAAGCTTTCTTT,CASSPVLRTGNTEAFF
.,TRBJ2-7,TRBD2,TRBV7-9,TGTGCCAGCAGCCAAGGACTAGCGGGAGGAGGGGCCTACGAGCAGTACTTC,CASSQGLAGGGAYEQYF
.,TRBJ2-1,TRBD2,TRBV7-9,TGTGCCAGCAGGTTCGGGGGTAGCGGGTACGATGAGCAGTTCTTC,CASRFGGSGYDEQFF